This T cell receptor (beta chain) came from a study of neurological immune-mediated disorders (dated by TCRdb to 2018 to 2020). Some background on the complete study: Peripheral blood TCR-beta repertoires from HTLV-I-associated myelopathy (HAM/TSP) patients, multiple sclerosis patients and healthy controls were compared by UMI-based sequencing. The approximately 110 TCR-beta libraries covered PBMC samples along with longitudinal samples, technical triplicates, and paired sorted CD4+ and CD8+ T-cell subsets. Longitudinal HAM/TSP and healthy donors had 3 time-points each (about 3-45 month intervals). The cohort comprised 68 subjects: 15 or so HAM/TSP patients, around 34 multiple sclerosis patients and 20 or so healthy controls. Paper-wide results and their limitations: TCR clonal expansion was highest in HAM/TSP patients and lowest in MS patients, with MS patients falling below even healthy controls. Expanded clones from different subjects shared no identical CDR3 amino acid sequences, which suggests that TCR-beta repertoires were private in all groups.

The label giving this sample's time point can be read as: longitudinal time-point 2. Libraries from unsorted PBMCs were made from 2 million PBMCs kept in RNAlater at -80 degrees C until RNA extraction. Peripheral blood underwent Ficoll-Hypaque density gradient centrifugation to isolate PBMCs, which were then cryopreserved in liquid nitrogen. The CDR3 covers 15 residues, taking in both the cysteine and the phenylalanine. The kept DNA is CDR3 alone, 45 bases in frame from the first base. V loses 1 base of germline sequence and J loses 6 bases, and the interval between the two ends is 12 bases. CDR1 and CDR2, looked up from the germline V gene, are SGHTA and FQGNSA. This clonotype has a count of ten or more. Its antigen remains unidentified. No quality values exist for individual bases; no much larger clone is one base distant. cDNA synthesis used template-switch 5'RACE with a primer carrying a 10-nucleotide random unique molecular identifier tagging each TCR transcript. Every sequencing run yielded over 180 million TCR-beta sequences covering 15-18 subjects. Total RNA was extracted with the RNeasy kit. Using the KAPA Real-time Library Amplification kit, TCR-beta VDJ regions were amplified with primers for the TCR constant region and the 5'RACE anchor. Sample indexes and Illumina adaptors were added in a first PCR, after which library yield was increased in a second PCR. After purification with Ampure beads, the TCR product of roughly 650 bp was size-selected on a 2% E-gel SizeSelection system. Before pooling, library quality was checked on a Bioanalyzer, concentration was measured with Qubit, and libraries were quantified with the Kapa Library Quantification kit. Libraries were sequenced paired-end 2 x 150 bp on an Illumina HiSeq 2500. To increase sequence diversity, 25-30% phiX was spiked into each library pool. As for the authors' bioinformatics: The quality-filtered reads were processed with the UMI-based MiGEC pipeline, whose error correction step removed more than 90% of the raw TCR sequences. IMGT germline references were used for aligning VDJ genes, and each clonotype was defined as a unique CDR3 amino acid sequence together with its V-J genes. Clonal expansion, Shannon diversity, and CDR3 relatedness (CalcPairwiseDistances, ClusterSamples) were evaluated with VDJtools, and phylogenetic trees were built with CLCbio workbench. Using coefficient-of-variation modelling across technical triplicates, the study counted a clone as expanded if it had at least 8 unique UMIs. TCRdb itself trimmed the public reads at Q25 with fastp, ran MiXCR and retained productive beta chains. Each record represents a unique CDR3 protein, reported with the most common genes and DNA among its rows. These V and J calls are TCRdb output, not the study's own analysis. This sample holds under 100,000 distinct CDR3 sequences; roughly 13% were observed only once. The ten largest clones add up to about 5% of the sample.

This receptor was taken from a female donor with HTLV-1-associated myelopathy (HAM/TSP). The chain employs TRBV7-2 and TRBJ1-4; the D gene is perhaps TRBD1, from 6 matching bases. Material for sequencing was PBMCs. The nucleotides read TGTGCCAGCAGCTTAGGGGGGGGCGCAGATGAAAAACTGTTTTTT. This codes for CASSLGGGADEKLFF.